Following are 20 T cell receptor beta chains from one sample sequenced in a study of blood T cells in healthy people across ages. Primed by a sample-barcoded 5' primer and a J-beta primer mix, a second PCR proceeded for about 6 to 11 cycles. Each CDR3 protein is one row after TCRdb ran MiXCR on the 5' RACE reads. The sample consists of 1,500,000 or so distinct CDR3 sequences, 59% of them appearing once. Specimen: blood. Receptors originate from a man between 18 and 29 years old in good health.

CDR3 DNA: TGTGCCAGCACCCCTAGACAGGGAGGTCAGCCCCAGCATTTT. Translating it yields CASTPRQGGQPQHF. J is TRBJ1-5 and V is TRBV27, with 7 bases that match TRBD1. The CDR3 spans 14 residues. V lost 7 bases to trimming and J lost 6 bases; unmatched junction nucleotides: 9. Germline lookup yields CDR1 MNHEY and CDR2 SMNVEV (reference sequence).

This clonotype was detected a few times. The CDR3 region has the DNA TGCAGCGTTAGGGGACAGACTAACTATCGCACACCCTACGAGCAGTACTTC. Translated: CSVRGQTNYRTPYEQYF. The chain links TRBV29-1 to TRBJ2-7, with TRBD1 matching over 7 bases. V trimming: 5 bases; J trimming: 2 bases; junction bases outside the gene matches: 18. CDR1 is SQVTM, CDR2 ANQGSEA, per germline. CDR3 length: 17 residues.

The sample holds a few counts of this clonotype. This chain uses TRBV7-8 with TRBJ1-5; D possibly corresponds to TRBD1 (6 bases). The germline gives CDR1 SGHVS, CDR2 FQNEAQ. V shed 5 bases and J shed 2 bases, with 13 bases lying between them. The CDR3 is 15 amino acids. CDR3 sequence reads: CASSLQGKGNQPQHF. In DNA, the CDR3 is TGTGCCAGCAGCCTACAGGGTAAGGGCAATCAGCCCCAGCATTTT.

This chain links TRBV29-1 with TRBJ2-3, with TRBD2 matching 10 bases. This CDR3 has 14 amino acids. V lost 3 bases, J lost 9 bases, and 9 bases stayed unmatched. Germline lookup yields CDR1 SQVTM and CDR2 ANQGSEA. The CDR3 protein is CSVDLAGGSETQYF. In DNA form, the CDR3 reads TGCAGCGTTGATTTAGCGGGGGGTTCCGAGACGCAGTATTTT.

The chain is built from TRBV2 and TRBJ1-2; possible D gene TRBD1, 5 bases. The V gene lost 6 bases and the J gene lost 2 bases, with 13 bases spanning the gap. The CDR3 is 14 residues long. Germline V lookup: CDR1 SNHLY, CDR2 FYNNEI. CDR3 residues: CASREGSTNYGYTF. The DNA for the CDR3 is TGTGCCAGCAGAGAGGGGTCCACAAACTATGGCTACACCTTC.

V gene TRBV4-2 combines with J gene TRBJ2-7, with TRBD1 matching over 12 bases. Looked up from germline, CDR1 is LGHNA and CDR2 is YNFKEQ. CDR3 length equals 15 residues. V lost 4 bases and J lost 5; bases outside the gene matches: 6. The CDR3, as DNA: TGTGCCAGCAGCCCCGGGGACAGGGGGCGGAACGAGCAGTACTTC. Its protein is CASSPGDRGRNEQYF.

Only a few counts were recorded for this clonotype. The rearrangement uses TRBV29-1 and TRBJ2-5, with TRBD2 as a possible D gene (6 bases). V lost 7 bases and J lost 5, with 17 bases in between. This CDR3 is built from 13 residues. Germline lookup yields CDR1 SQVTM and CDR2 ANQGSEA. The CDR3 nucleotides are TGCAGCGCATATACATCGGAGGGTGAGACCCAGTACTTC. Its translation: CSAYTSEGETQYF.

V is TRBV28 and J is TRBJ1-5; 7 positions agree with TRBD1. The trim removed 7 bases at V and 6 bases at J, leaving 9 bases unmatched. The CDR3 is made up of 14 amino acids. Germline CDR1 reads MDHEN; CDR2 reads SYDVKM. The CDR3 region is CASNTQGSSQPQHF. The CDR3 DNA sequence: TGTGCCAGCAACACACAGGGGTCGAGTCAGCCCCAGCATTTT.

V is TRBV4-2 and J is TRBJ2-7, with 10 bases that match TRBD1. The assigned J gene may be wrong: the sequence end matches TRBJ2-5 better. From germline, CDR1 is LGHNA and CDR2 YNFKEQ. This CDR3 comprises 16 residues. The chain's CDR3 is CASSQSGQGMVKTQYF. For the CDR3, the DNA is TGTGCCAGCAGCCAATCGGGACAGGGGATGGTAAAGACCCAGTACTTC.

This clonotype was seen a handful of times. The genes are TRBV11-2 and TRBJ2-1, with unresolved D. This CDR3 has 12 amino acids. Trimming removed 2 bases from V and 9 bases from J, with 8 bases in between. Germline CDR1 is SGHAT and CDR2 is FQNNGV. For the CDR3, the DNA is TGTGCCAGCAGCTTAATTGGCGTTGAGCAGTTCTTC. Its translation is CASSLIGVEQFF.

This chain connects TRBV5-1 to TRBJ2-7, with D unresolved. This CDR3 contains 15 residues. Per the germline V gene, CDR1 is SGHRS and CDR2 is YFSETQ. Trimming stripped 5 bases from V and 0 bases from J, with 15 bases between. The CDR3 region has the DNA TGCGCCAGCAGTTCCACCACGTTGAGCTCCTACGAGCAGTACTTC. Residues: CASSSTTLSSYEQYF.

The CDR3 spells CASSRLGYYEQYF. For the CDR3, the DNA is TGTGCCAGCAGCCGACTGGGATATTACGAGCAGTACTTC. The chain is built from TRBV7-9 and TRBJ2-7; D unclear. CDR3 length: 13 residues. Trimming took off 5 bases at V and 4 bases at J, with 12 bases between the two ends. The V gene's germline CDR1 is SEHNR and CDR2 FQNEAQ (reference sequence).

This chain links TRBV7-2 with TRBJ2-1; maybe TRBD1 (5 bases). CDR1 SGHTA and CDR2 FQGNSA come from the germline V gene. CDR3 length: 14 amino acids. Deletions cut 1 base from V and 6 bases from J, with 10 bases between. CDR3 residues: CASSLDVGANEQFF. DNA of the CDR3: TGTGCCAGCAGCTTAGACGTTGGGGCCAATGAGCAGTTCTTC.

A word on this clonotype: A read error may account for a junction end that differs from germline. V and J are TRBV13 and TRBJ2-5; TRBD1 matches 9 bases. Gene TRBJ2-7 matches the end of the DNA better, so the J call may be wrong. This CDR3 is built from 13 residues. From germline, CDR1 is PRHDT and CDR2 FYEKMQ (reference sequence). This CDR3 is CAGSRGQGYEQYF. CDR3 DNA sequence: TGTGCCGGCAGCCGGGGACAGGGCTACGAGCAGTACTTC.

The rearrangement links TRBV3-1 to TRBJ1-2; 8 bases are shared with TRBD1. Per the germline V gene, CDR1 is LGHDT and CDR2 is YNNKEL (reference sequence). Trimming cost V 0 bases and J 5 bases; bases outside gene matches: 20. The CDR3 loop spans 20 amino acids. Here the CDR3 DNA reads TGTGCCAGCAGCCAAGACGTACACCGGGACAGGAGAGGTCTGAATTATGGCTACACCTTC. Translated: CASSQDVHRDRRGLNYGYTF.

This clonotype was seen just once. The CDR3 coding sequence is TGTGCCAGCGGGACTGCCCGATCTGGGGCCAACGTCCTGACTTTC. Protein product: CASGTARSGANVLTF. This chain connects TRBV12-3 or TRBV12-4 to TRBJ2-6; TRBD2 might be the D (6 bases). The CDR3 loop spans 15 amino acids. Trimming took 8 bases from V and 1 from J, leaving 12 bases between them.

This clonotype was seen a single time. The genes are TRBV7-9 and TRBJ1-2; no definite D call. Trimming shortened V by 0 bases and J by 8 bases, and 19 bases separated the two germline ends. Germline lookup yields CDR1 SEHNR and CDR2 FQNEAQ (reference sequence). The CDR3 consists of 16 residues. The CDR3 region is CASSLARLVESLGYTF. In nucleotides, the CDR3 is TGTGCCAGCAGCTTAGCTCGACTAGTGGAATCTCTGGGCTACACCTTC.

The chain has TRBV9 and TRBJ1-5; D is unclear. The germline gives CDR1 SGDLS, CDR2 YYNGEE. The length of the CDR3 is 15 residues. V was clipped by 0 bases and J by 1 base, with 8 bases between them. CDR3 sequence: CASSVDVGSNQPQHF. As DNA, the CDR3 is TGTGCCAGCAGCGTAGACGTGGGGAGCAATCAGCCCCAGCATTTT.

The DNA for the CDR3 is TGTGCCAGTACTACCGGACAGCTGAATTACAATGAGCAGTTCTTC. It specifies CASTTGQLNYNEQFF. This sequence joins TRBV19 and TRBJ2-1; maybe TRBD1 (6 bases). Germline loops: CDR1 LNHDA, CDR2 SQIVND (reference sequence). Trimming removed 7 bases at V and 4 bases at J, with 17 bases between. CDR3 length: 15 amino acids.

V and J are TRBV21-1 and TRBJ2-3. TRBV21-1 is a pseudogene. The CDR3 has 13 amino acids. The CDR3 loop is CASSLNSYNTQYF. Written as DNA, the CDR3 is TGTGCCAGCAGTTTAAATAGCTACAATACGCAGTATTTT.